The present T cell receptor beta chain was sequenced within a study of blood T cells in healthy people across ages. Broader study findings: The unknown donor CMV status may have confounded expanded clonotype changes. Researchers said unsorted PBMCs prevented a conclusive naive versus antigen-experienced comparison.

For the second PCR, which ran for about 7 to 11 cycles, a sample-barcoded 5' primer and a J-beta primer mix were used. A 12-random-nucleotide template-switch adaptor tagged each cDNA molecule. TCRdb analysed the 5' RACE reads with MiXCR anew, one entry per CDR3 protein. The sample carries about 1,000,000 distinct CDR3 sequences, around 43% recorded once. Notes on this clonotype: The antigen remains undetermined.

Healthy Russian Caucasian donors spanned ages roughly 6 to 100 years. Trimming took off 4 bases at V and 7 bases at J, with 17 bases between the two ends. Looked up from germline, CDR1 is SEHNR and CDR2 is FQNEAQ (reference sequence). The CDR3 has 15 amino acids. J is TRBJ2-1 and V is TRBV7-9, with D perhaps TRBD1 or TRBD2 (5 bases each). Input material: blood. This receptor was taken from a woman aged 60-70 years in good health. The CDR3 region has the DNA TGTGCCAGCAGCTACTGGGACGGGCTTCAAAATGAGCAGTTCTTC. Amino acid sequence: CASSYWDGLQNEQFF.